Described below is a single T cell receptor beta chain sequence and its context. Its antigen is currently unknown. These data originate in a study of blood T cells in healthy people across ages. Study results and caveats: Among T cells, TCR beta diversity per million cells dropped roughly linearly as age rose.

CDR1 is SGDLS and CDR2 is YYNGEE in the germline V gene. Trimming left V 0 bases short and J 2 bases short, with 9 bases between. The CDR3 runs to 14 residues. Using a J-beta primer mix together with a sample-barcoded 5' primer, a second PCR was run for roughly 7 to 11 cycles. TCRdb fed the 5' RACE reads into MiXCR, producing one record per CDR3 protein. The profile shows 1.5 million or so distinct CDR3 sequences, 42% of them singletons. The chain employs TRBV9 and TRBJ2-7; D gene ambiguous. The sample was blood. The TCR comes from a woman younger than 35 in good health. This CDR3 reads CASSVEDLTYEQYF. Written as DNA, the CDR3 is TGTGCCAGCAGCGTAGAAGACCTTACCTACGAGCAGTACTTC. Using reference TRBV9 and TRBJ2-7 for the parts outside the CDR3, the full variable domain is DSGVTQTPKHLITATGQRVTLRCSPRSGDLSVYWYQQSLDQGLQFLIQYYNGEERAKGNILERFSAQQFPDLHSELNLSSLELGDSALYFCASSVEDLTYEQYFGPGTRLTVT.